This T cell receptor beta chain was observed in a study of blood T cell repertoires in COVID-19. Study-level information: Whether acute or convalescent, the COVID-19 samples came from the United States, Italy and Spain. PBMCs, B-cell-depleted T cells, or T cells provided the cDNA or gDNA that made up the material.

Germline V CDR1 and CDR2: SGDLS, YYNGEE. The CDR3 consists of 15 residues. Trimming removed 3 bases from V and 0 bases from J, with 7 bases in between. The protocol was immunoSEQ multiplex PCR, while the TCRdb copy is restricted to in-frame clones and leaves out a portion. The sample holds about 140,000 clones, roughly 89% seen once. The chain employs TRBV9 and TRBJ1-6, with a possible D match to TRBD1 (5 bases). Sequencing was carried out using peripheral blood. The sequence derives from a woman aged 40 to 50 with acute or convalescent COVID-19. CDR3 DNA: TGTGCCAGCAGCGACAGGAGCTCCTATAATTCACCCCTCCACTTT. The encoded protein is CASSDRSSYNSPLHF.